The T cell receptor beta chain under discussion was sequenced for a study of identical twins. Whole-study findings and limits: Out-of-frame alpha sequences common to twins exhibited an excess of low generation probability.

This CDR3 comprises 14 residues. Germline lookup yields CDR1 ENHRY and CDR2 SYGVKD. The ends were cut back, 3 bases at V and 4 bases at J, with 12 bases in the middle. This clonotype was seen a few times. The antigen is not known. Healthy Caucasians were all of the donors. Template switching created a universal primer site, and the cDNA included unique molecular identifiers. TCRdb fed the 5' RACE reads into MiXCR, producing one record per CDR3 protein. The sample holds roughly 1,500,000 distinct CDR3 sequences, under 35% seen once. Sequenced material: cord blood. The receptor was isolated from a newborn girl in good health. The chain recombines TRBV10-3 with TRBJ1-1; D unclear. The CDR3 DNA sequence: TGTGCCATCAGTGAAAGGGTGATGGGCACTGAAGCTTTCTTT. This gives the protein CAISERVMGTEAFF.